This T cell receptor beta chain was found in a study of CD8 T cells in Susac syndrome. The multiple sclerosis controls were treatment-naive patients, and their relapsing-remitting disease was stable or active. Negative isolation yielded CD8+ and CD4+ T cells; FACS enriched TEMRA cells. The RNA input was about 0.5 to 1 ug, and it was reverse transcribed with random hexamers. Across 54 Vbeta and 13 Jbeta, immunoSEQ multiplex PCR amplified TCR beta CDR3. TCRdb processed the immunoSEQ multiplex PCR reads anew with MiXCR; each CDR3 protein has one entry. The sample lists 150,000 to 200,000 distinct CDR3 sequences; around 96% were seen once. The count of this clonotype is one. Its specificity is not known. Study-level points and caveats: The study conceded that its TCR sequencing and HLA analysis involved relatively few individuals.

Specimen: CD4+ T cells from PBMCs. This clonotype was obtained from a human donor with multiple sclerosis.

This chain's CDR3 is CSASPGRLYGYTF. Here the CDR3 DNA reads TGCAGTGCTAGTCCCGGACGGCTCTATGGCTACACCTTC. The chain carries TRBV20-1 and TRBJ1-2; D remains ambiguous. The CDR3 contains 13 residues. The germline V and J ends were trimmed by 3 bases and 4 bases, with 12 bases remaining between them. Per germline, CDR1 DFQATT and CDR2 SNEGSKA (reference sequence).